Listed below are T cell receptor beta chains from one sample, sequenced in a study of blood T cell repertoires in COVID-19. Assay: immunoSEQ multiplex PCR; the TCRdb copy retains only in-frame clones and omits some. Of about 130,000 clones in the sample, around 85% were seen once. Sequencing used peripheral blood. Receptors originate from a human donor in a cohort sampled during active COVID-19. Both conserved end residues are part of each CDR3. Each record gives: V gene, D gene, clone size, J gene, CDR3 DNA, CDR3 protein. A D gene is named only where the DNA matches it firmly. Clone size is stated in some rows and not others, as once, few, many or a class when expanded.

V: TRBV9
D: TRBD2
size: -
J: TRBJ2-1
DNA: TGTGCCAGCAGCGCAAGTCTAGCGGGAGGGAGCAATGAGCAGTTCTTC
CDR3: CASSASLAGGSNEQFF

V: TRBV4-3
D: -
size: -
J: TRBJ2-7
DNA: TGCGCCAGCAGCTACCAAGCCCAGAGGACGGAGGGTTCCTACGAGCAGTACTTC
CDR3: CASSYQAQRTEGSYEQYF

V: TRBV3-1/TRBV3-2
D: -
size: -
J: TRBJ2-5
DNA: TGTGCCAGCAGATCTAATGGAGAGACCCAGTACTTC
CDR3: CASRSNGETQYF

V: TRBV7-9
D: -
size: -
J: TRBJ2-2
DNA: TGTGCCAGCAGCTTACAGGGGGGCCTGAACACCGGGGAGCTGTTTTTT
CDR3: CASSLQGGLNTGELFF

V: TRBV10-3
D: -
size: -
J: TRBJ2-7
DNA: TGTGCCATCAGTGAGCCCGGGACAAGACCCTACGAGCAGTACTTC
CDR3: CAISEPGTRPYEQYF

V: TRBV24-1
D: -
size: -
J: TRBJ1-1
DNA: TGTGCCACCACCAACCTAATGAACACTGAAGCTTTCTTT
CDR3: CATTNLMNTEAFF

V: TRBV9
D: -
size: -
J: TRBJ2-2
DNA: TGTGCCAGCAACCCGGTGGACACCGGGGAGCTGTTTTTT
CDR3: CASNPVDTGELFF

V: TRBV6-5
D: -
size: few
J: TRBJ1-5
DNA: TGTGCCAGCAGGGCAGTCCTCGGGGGCAATCAGCCCCAGCATTTT
CDR3: CASRAVLGGNQPQHF

V: TRBV2
D: -
size: few
J: TRBJ2-2
DNA: TGTGCCAGCAGTGGGGCGAGGAACACCGGGGAGCTGTTTTTT
CDR3: CASSGARNTGELFF

V: TRBV20-1
D: TRBD1
size: -
J: TRBJ1-5
DNA: TGCAGTGCTAGTTCCGGGGGGACAGGGAATCAGCCCCAGCATTTT
CDR3: CSASSGGTGNQPQHF

V: TRBV7-3
D: -
size: -
J: TRBJ2-2
DNA: TGTGCCAGCAGCTTCGCCGGGGGGCCCCTAAACACCGGGGAGCTGTTTTTT
CDR3: CASSFAGGPLNTGELFF

V: TRBV30
D: TRBD1
size: -
J: TRBJ2-7
DNA: TGTGCCTTGACCGGGACAGCATCCTACGAGCAGTACTTC
CDR3: CALTGTASYEQYF

V: TRBV6-4
D: TRBD1
size: few
J: TRBJ1-4
DNA: TGTGCCAGCAGTGACACACGGGACAGAGGGTCTGCGACTAATGAAAAACTGTTTTTT
CDR3: CASSDTRDRGSATNEKLFF

V: TRBV13
D: -
size: -
J: TRBJ2-3
DNA: TGTGCCAGCAGCTTAGTGGACACGGCGGACACAGATACGCAGTATTTT
CDR3: CASSLVDTADTDTQYF

V: TRBV19
D: -
size: -
J: TRBJ1-2
DNA: TGTGCCAGTAGTATAGCCCAATCATATGGCTACACCTTC
CDR3: CASSIAQSYGYTF

V: TRBV10-3
D: -
size: -
J: TRBJ1-2
DNA: TGTGCCATCAGTGGGAGTCTTAACTATGGCTACACCTTC
CDR3: CAISGSLNYGYTF

V: TRBV19
D: -
size: few
J: TRBJ1-2
DNA: TGTGCCAGCGGCACTAGGGGGAGCGGCTACACCTTC
CDR3: CASGTRGSGYTF

V: TRBV5-6
D: TRBD2
size: -
J: TRBJ2-5
DNA: TGTGCCAGCAGCTTGGGTTGGTGGGAGGGCCTGGAGACCCAGTACTTC
CDR3: CASSLGWWEGLETQYF

V: TRBV12-5
D: TRBD2
size: -
J: TRBJ2-5
DNA: TGTGCTAGTGGTTTGGGTTTAGCGGGACAAGAGACCCAGTACTTC
CDR3: CASGLGLAGQETQYF

V: TRBV24-1
D: -
size: -
J: TRBJ2-1
DNA: TGTGCCACCAGTGATTTTGTACAGGATGATGATGAGCAGTTCTTC
CDR3: CATSDFVQDDDEQFF

V: TRBV11-3
D: -
size: -
J: TRBJ1-1
DNA: TGTGCCAGCAGCTTAGTCGGCACAGCTAACACTGAAGCTTTCTTT
CDR3: CASSLVGTANTEAFF

V: TRBV19
D: -
size: -
J: TRBJ2-5
DNA: TGTGCCACCACGGGGGATCAAGAGACCCAGTACTTC
CDR3: CATTGDQETQYF

V: TRBV7-2
D: -
size: -
J: TRBJ1-1
DNA: TGTGCCAGCAGCTTAGAGACAGCGAACACTGAAGCTTTCTTT
CDR3: CASSLETANTEAFF

V: TRBV7-6
D: TRBD2
size: few
J: TRBJ2-1
DNA: TGTGCCAGCAGCCGAAGTACTACCCTAGCGGGGGTGGGGAATGAGCAGTTCTTC
CDR3: CASSRSTTLAGVGNEQFF

V: TRBV24-1
D: TRBD2
size: -
J: TRBJ2-2
DNA: TGTGCCACCAGTGAGTTTCAAGCGGGAGTAAACACCGGGGAGCTGTTTTTT
CDR3: CATSEFQAGVNTGELFF

V: TRBV30
D: TRBD1
size: -
J: TRBJ1-2
DNA: TGTGCCTGGAGTGTCAAGGGGGCGTTGAGTGGCTACACCTTC
CDR3: CAWSVKGALSGYTF

V: TRBV2
D: -
size: -
J: TRBJ2-4
DNA: TGTGCCAGCAGTGAGTGGGGATGGGAGAAAAACATTCAGTACTTC
CDR3: CASSEWGWEKNIQYF

V: TRBV11-2
D: TRBD2
size: many
J: TRBJ2-1
DNA: TGTGCCAGCAGCTTCAGCCTAGCGGGAGCCGACAATGAGCAGTTCTTC
CDR3: CASSFSLAGADNEQFF

V: TRBV3-1/TRBV3-2
D: TRBD2
size: -
J: TRBJ2-7
DNA: TGTGCCAGCAGCCAAGGAGGGACGGGGGGCTACGAGCAGTACTTC
CDR3: CASSQGGTGGYEQYF

V: TRBV2
D: -
size: -
J: TRBJ2-2
DNA: TGTGCCAGCAGGGCGGAGACAGCGAACACCGGGGAGCTGTTTTTT
CDR3: CASRAETANTGELFF

V: TRBV7-2
D: TRBD2
size: -
J: TRBJ2-3
DNA: TGTGCCAGCAGCTTAAGGCGCCGGAGCGGGGGGGCCAGAGATACGCAGTATTTT
CDR3: CASSLRRRSGGARDTQYF

V: TRBV7-2
D: -
size: -
J: TRBJ1-2
DNA: TGTGCCAGCAGCTTAACTATTCAGCGGGGGGCCACCTATGGCTACACCTTC
CDR3: CASSLTIQRGATYGYTF

V: TRBV19
D: TRBD1
size: -
J: TRBJ1-5
DNA: TGTGCCAGTAATAAGGACAGGGGTGGGCAGCCCCAGCATTTT
CDR3: CASNKDRGGQPQHF

V: TRBV7-2
D: -
size: -
J: TRBJ1-2
DNA: TGTGCCAGCAGCCCTCAGACGGACTTTCTATCTGGCTACACCTTC
CDR3: CASSPQTDFLSGYTF

V: TRBV3-1/TRBV3-2
D: TRBD2
size: -
J: TRBJ2-3
DNA: TGTGCCAGCAGCCAGTGGCGGGGGACTTCAGATACGCAGTATTTT
CDR3: CASSQWRGTSDTQYF

V: TRBV5-1
D: TRBD1
size: once
J: TRBJ2-4
DNA: TGCGCCAGCAGCTTGGGGACAGCCGGGACAGCTAACATTCAGTACTTC
CDR3: CASSLGTAGTANIQYF

V: TRBV4-3
D: -
size: -
J: TRBJ1-2
DNA: TGCGCCAGCAGCCAAGATTCAACCTATGCCTATGGCTACACCTTC
CDR3: CASSQDSTYAYGYTF

V: TRBV27
D: -
size: -
J: TRBJ2-1
DNA: TGTGCCAGCAGTTTATGGGGGGAGGATGAGCAGTTCTTC
CDR3: CASSLWGEDEQFF

V: TRBV2
D: TRBD1
size: few
J: TRBJ2-3
DNA: TGTGCCAGCACTTTACCGGGACAGGATTTGACAGATACGCAGTATTTT
CDR3: CASTLPGQDLTDTQYF

V: TRBV7-2
D: -
size: -
J: TRBJ2-3
DNA: TGTGCCAGCAGCCCCCTTATCAGCACAGATACGCAGTATTTT
CDR3: CASSPLISTDTQYF

V: TRBV6-2/TRBV6-3
D: TRBD2
size: -
J: TRBJ2-7
DNA: TGTGCCAGCAGCCCTCCCGTGCTAGCGGGGGCCTCCTACGAGCAGTACTTC
CDR3: CASSPPVLAGASYEQYF

V: TRBV6-2/TRBV6-3
D: -
size: few
J: TRBJ2-7
DNA: TGTGCCAGCAGTTACGGCGCGGGGGAGCAGTACTTC
CDR3: CASSYGAGEQYF

V: TRBV5-1
D: TRBD2
size: -
J: TRBJ2-1
DNA: TGCGCCAGCAGCTTCGGTTTAGCGGGAGGGTATGGGGATGAGCAGTTCTTC
CDR3: CASSFGLAGGYGDEQFF

V: TRBV11-2
D: -
size: once
J: TRBJ2-1
DNA: TGTGCCAGCAGCTTACTCGCCTACAATGAGCAGTTCTTC
CDR3: CASSLLAYNEQFF

V: TRBV3-1/TRBV3-2
D: -
size: -
J: TRBJ1-2
DNA: TGTGCCAGCAGGCGGATTCCCGCTAACTATGGCTACACCTTC
CDR3: CASRRIPANYGYTF

V: TRBV6-5
D: -
size: -
J: TRBJ2-1
DNA: TGTGCCAGCAGCCCGTATGGACTCGACGAGCAGTTCTTC
CDR3: CASSPYGLDEQFF

V: TRBV29-1
D: -
size: -
J: TRBJ1-1
DNA: TGCAGCGCCTGGACAGCTTTAAACACTGAAGCTTTCTTT
CDR3: CSAWTALNTEAFF

V: TRBV30
D: TRBD1
size: -
J: TRBJ2-7
DNA: TGTGCCTGGAGTGGGACAGGGATCCCCGAGCAGTACTTC
CDR3: CAWSGTGIPEQYF

V: TRBV5-1
D: TRBD2
size: -
J: TRBJ2-1
DNA: TGCGCCAGCAGCTTGACCGGGACTAGCGGGAGGTTAGTTGAGCAGTTCTTC
CDR3: CASSLTGTSGRLVEQFF

V: TRBV9
D: TRBD1
size: -
J: TRBJ1-3
DNA: TGTGCCAGCAGCGTAGGCCGGGACAGTAGAAACACCATATATTTT
CDR3: CASSVGRDSRNTIYF

V: TRBV6-5
D: TRBD2
size: -
J: TRBJ2-1
DNA: TGTGCCAGCAGCCTAGGACTAGCGGGCCACAATGAGCAGTTCTTC
CDR3: CASSLGLAGHNEQFF

V: TRBV7-9
D: TRBD1
size: -
J: TRBJ2-7
DNA: TGTGCCAGCAGCTTAGTAGGGGGACAGAAAGCCTACGAGCAGTACTTC
CDR3: CASSLVGGQKAYEQYF

V: TRBV7-2
D: -
size: -
J: TRBJ1-4
DNA: TGTGCCAGCAGCTTAGATGGAGGGGCAGCGAGGGGTGAAAAACTGTTTTTT
CDR3: CASSLDGGAARGEKLFF

V: TRBV11-3
D: -
size: many
J: TRBJ1-1
DNA: TGTGCCAGCAGGACGGGGAGTACTGAAGCTTTCTTT
CDR3: CASRTGSTEAFF

V: TRBV9
D: TRBD2
size: -
J: TRBJ2-1
DNA: TGTGCCAGCAGCGTCGGGACTAGCGGGGCCAATGAGCAGTTCTTC
CDR3: CASSVGTSGANEQFF

V: TRBV11-2
D: TRBD1
size: -
J: TRBJ1-2
DNA: TGTGCCAGCAGCTTAGGACAGGGTACCTATGGCTACACCTTC
CDR3: CASSLGQGTYGYTF

V: TRBV5-6
D: -
size: -
J: TRBJ1-2
DNA: TGTGCCAGCAGCTTGGCGAACTACAGGAGCTATGGCTACACCTTC
CDR3: CASSLANYRSYGYTF

V: TRBV11-2
D: TRBD1
size: once
J: TRBJ1-1
DNA: TGTGCCAGCAGCCGACAGGGGGCACAAACTGAAGCTTTCTTT
CDR3: CASSRQGAQTEAFF

V: TRBV13
D: TRBD2
size: -
J: TRBJ2-7
DNA: TGTGCCAGCAGCCCAAGCGGGGGGGCAGGGGAGCAGTACTTC
CDR3: CASSPSGGAGEQYF

V: TRBV19
D: -
size: -
J: TRBJ2-1
DNA: TGTGCCAGTAGTTCAACGATCCGGGACAAGTTCTTC
CDR3: CASSSTIRDKFF